This T cell receptor beta chain was recovered during a study of T cells after posttransplantation cyclophosphamide. Whole-study results and caveats: After PTCy, TRB diversity resembled that of CNI/methotrexate controls. Later post-transplant blood repertoires were often dominated by donor CD8+ memory clones.

This clone was seen just once. Antigen specificity is unknown. CDR3 length equals 13 residues. Germline CDR1 reads SEHNR; CDR2 reads FQNEAQ (reference sequence). The ends were cut back, 5 bases at V and 5 bases at J, with 13 bases in the middle. Clones were sequenced by immunoSEQ multiplex PCR, and TCRdb holds only the in-frame ones, with some missing. The repertoire holds roughly 20,000 clones, with about nine tenths as singletons. Treatment was busulfan-fludarabine conditioning, a marrow graft, and cyclophosphamide on days +3 and +4. Specimen: PBMCs, collected after allogeneic stem cell transplant with posttransplant cyclophosphamide. The sequence came from a female patient aged 35-55 years who received an allogeneic stem cell transplant from a related donor, was CMV-positive, and had no GVHD. Some T cells may be supplied by the graft donor. The chain links TRBV7-9 to TRBJ2-7; a weak D match, TRBD2 (6 bases). CDR3 DNA: TGTGCCAGCAGCCCGGGACTCCTCCACGAGCAGTACTTC. As protein: CASSPGLLHEQYF. Based on the CDR3 plus reference TRBV7-9 and TRBJ2-7, the full variable domain is DTGVSQNPRHKITKRGQNVTFRCDPISEHNRLYWYRQTLGQGPEFLTYFQNEAQLEKSRLLSDRFSAERPKGSFSTLEIQRTEQGDSAMYLCASSPGLLHEQYFGPGTRLTVT.